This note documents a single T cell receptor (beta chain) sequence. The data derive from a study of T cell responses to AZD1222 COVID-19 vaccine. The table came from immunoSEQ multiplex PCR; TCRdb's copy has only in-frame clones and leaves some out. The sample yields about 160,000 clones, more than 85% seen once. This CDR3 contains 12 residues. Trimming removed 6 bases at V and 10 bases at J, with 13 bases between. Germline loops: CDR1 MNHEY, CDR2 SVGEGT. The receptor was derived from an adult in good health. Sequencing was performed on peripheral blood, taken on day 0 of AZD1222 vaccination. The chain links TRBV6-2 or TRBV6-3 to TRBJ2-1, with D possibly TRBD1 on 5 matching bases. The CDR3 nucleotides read TGTGCCAGCAGCACCAGGGTTCAGGAGCAGTTCTTC. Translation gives CASSTRVQEQFF.